This T cell receptor beta chain was sequenced during a study of T cell responses to AZD1222 COVID-19 vaccine. Measured with immunoSEQ multiplex PCR; TCRdb has only the in-frame clones, and not every one. The table includes around 61,000 clones, approximately 85% detected once. CDR3 length: 14 amino acids. V dropped 6 bases and J dropped 5 bases, with 13 bases sitting between them. The germline V gene encodes CDR1 KGHSH and CDR2 LQKENI. The V gene is TRBV18, the J gene TRBJ1-4; a weak D match, TRBD1 (6 bases). The clonotype originates from an adult in good health. Sequenced material: peripheral blood, taken on day 0 of AZD1222 vaccination. Here the CDR3 DNA reads TGTGCCAGCTCTTCACAGGGAGGCAATGAAAAACTGTTTTTT. This codes for CASSSQGGNEKLFF. The entire variable domain, with the rest obtained from reference TRBV18 and TRBJ1-4, is as follows: NAGVMQNPRHLVRRRGQEARLRCSPMKGHSHVYWYRQLPEEGLKFMVYLQKENIIDESGMPKERFSAEFPKEGPSILRIQQVVRGDSAAYFCASSSQGGNEKLFFGSGTQLSVL.